This is a list of T cell receptor beta chains from one sample in a study of memory CD4+ T cells and cytomegalovirus serostatus. Assay used: immunoSEQ multiplex PCR; TCRdb lists only in-frame clones, some missing. The table records about 52,000 clones, 78% of them present only once. The sample was memory CD4+ T cells from blood. Every receptor here comes from an adult in good health and CMV-seronegative. Each CDR3 is given with its conserved first and last residue. D genes are given only for firm matches. Only part of the rows carry a size: once, few, many, or a class if the clone is expanded.

>.|TRBJ1-5|14|TRBV2|.
TGTGCCAGTCGCCCGGACACCAACAATCAGCCCCAGCATTTT
CASRPDTNNQPQHF
>.|TRBJ2-3|15|TRBV19|.
TGTGCCAGTAGTATAGGTGAGAAGAAGAAGGATACGCAGTATTTT
CASSIGEKKKDTQYF
>.|TRBJ2-7|17|TRBV27|TRBD1
TGTGCCAGCAGTTTACGGACCGGGGACAGGGCGTTTGTGAAGCAGTACTTC
CASSLRTGDRAFVKQYF
>.|TRBJ2-3|14|TRBV27|TRBD2
TGTGCCAGCAGTTCCTTAGCGGGGAAGAATACGCAGTATTTT
CASSSLAGKNTQYF
>.|TRBJ2-2|12|TRBV5-4|.
TGTGCCAGCAGCCGACACACCGGGGAGCTGTTTTTT
CASSRHTGELFF
>.|TRBJ2-7|16|TRBV12-1|.
TGTGCCAGCAGCTTTTGGTCCTCTAGAAGTCTACGAGAGCAGTACTTC
CASSFWSSRSLREQYF
>.|TRBJ1-1|16|TRBV6-5|.
TGTGCCAGCAGTTACTCGCCCCCAATCATGAACACTGAAGCTTTCTTT
CASSYSPPIMNTEAFF
>.|TRBJ1-3|15|TRBV5-1|.
TGCGCCAGCAGCTTTGAGGGGGGCTCTGGAAACACCATATATTTT
CASSFEGGSGNTIYF
>few|TRBJ1-1|15|TRBV7-9|.
TGTGCCAGCAGCTTATCAGCACAGGGTGGTTCTGAAGCTTTCTTT
CASSLSAQGGSEAFF
>.|TRBJ1-2|13|TRBV11-2|.
TGTGCCAGCAGCTTAGGGGCAGGGGTCGGCTACACCTTC
CASSLGAGVGYTF
>.|TRBJ2-7|14|TRBV10-3|TRBD1
TGTGCCATCAGCCCTTCACAGGGGGCCTACGAGCAGTACTTC
CAISPSQGAYEQYF
>.|TRBJ2-7|12|TRBV10-3|.
TGTGCCATCAGCAGGCAGAGCTACGAGCAGTACTTC
CAISRQSYEQYF
>.|TRBJ2-7|13|TRBV19|.
TGTGCCAGTAGTAGGCAGGGGTCCTACGAGCAGTACTTC
CASSRQGSYEQYF
>.|TRBJ2-7|18|TRBV12-2|.
TGTGCAAGTCGCTTAAGAATGTCGTGGGCTAGCGTCTCCTACGAGCAGTACTTC
CASRLRMSWASVSYEQYF
>.|TRBJ1-5|15|TRBV10-2|TRBD1
TGCGCCAGCACCCAGGGGGACATTAGCAATCAGCCCCAGCATTTT
CASTQGDISNQPQHF
>.|TRBJ1-4|16|TRBV4-2|TRBD1
TGTGCCAGCAGCCAAGATAGGGGGACAGGGGGTGAAAAACTGTTTTTT
CASSQDRGTGGEKLFF
>.|TRBJ1-3|18|TRBV12-2|.
TGTGCAAGTCGCTTAGCTCGAAGACAGGGGGCTGCGGGAAACACCATATATTTT
CASRLARRQGAAGNTIYF
>.|TRBJ2-1|17|TRBV5-1|TRBD1
TGCGCCAGCAGCTTTTCTCGGGACAGGGGGCGCCCCAATGAGCAGTTCTTC
CASSFSRDRGRPNEQFF
>.|TRBJ2-7|17|TRBV7-9|TRBD1
TGTGCCAGCAGCTTGTACCGGTCTGTGGGACAGCCCTACGAGCAGTACTTC
CASSLYRSVGQPYEQYF
>.|TRBJ2-1|13|TRBV5-1|.
TGCGCCAGCAGCTTGGCGGTCGGGGACCGTCAGTTCTTC
CASSLAVGDRQFF
>once|TRBJ1-1|13|TRBV5-4|.
TGTGCCAGCAGCTTTAACTCAGACACTGAAGCTTTCTTT
CASSFNSDTEAFF
>.|TRBJ1-2|15|TRBV6-1|.
TGTGCCAGCAGTGAATTTGGTCTTTCGGGCTATGGCTACACCTTC
CASSEFGLSGYGYTF
>.|TRBJ2-1|12|TRBV2|.
TGTGCCAGCACTAGGGAGAGGGTCGAGCAGTTCTTC
CASTRERVEQFF
>.|TRBJ1-2|13|TRBV15|.
TGTGCCACCAGCAGAGTAGACAGCTATGGCTACACCTTC
CATSRVDSYGYTF
>.|TRBJ2-5|18|TRBV9|TRBD2
TGTGCCAGCAGCGGAGGGACTAGCGGGGGGTCCATCCAAGAGACCCAGTACTTC
CASSGGTSGGSIQETQYF
>.|TRBJ2-5|16|TRBV5-4|.
TGTGCCAGCAGCCCCGTGGCGGCTCTGTACCAAGAGACCCAGTACTTC
CASSPVAALYQETQYF
>.|TRBJ2-7|12|TRBV7-9|.
TGTGCCAGCAGCTTCGGGGACTACGAGCAGTACTTC
CASSFGDYEQYF
>.|TRBJ1-2|16|TRBV6-6|TRBD1
TGTGCCAGCAGTCGCTCCAGGACAGGGGGCGACTATGGCTACACCTTC
CASSRSRTGGDYGYTF
>.|TRBJ2-1|15|TRBV11-3|TRBD2
TGTGCCAGCAGCTTAGTGGCTAGCGGGGGGAATGAGCAGTTCTTC
CASSLVASGGNEQFF
>.|TRBJ1-2|15|TRBV5-6|.
TGTGCCAGCAGCTTGTTCCGGCCCAAAGGGTCGGGCTACACCTTC
CASSLFRPKGSGYTF
>.|TRBJ1-6|16|TRBV1|.
TGCACCAGCAGCCAAGAGGGACAGGGAAGAGATTCACCCCTCCACTTT
CTSSQEGQGRDSPLHF
>.|TRBJ2-1|13|TRBV5-6|.
TGTGCCAGCAGCTTAATAACGGGGCGTGAGCAGTTCTTC
CASSLITGREQFF
>.|TRBJ1-5|14|TRBV7-2|.
TGTGCCAGCAGCTTATGGGGGGGCAATCAGCCCCAGCATTTT
CASSLWGGNQPQHF
>.|TRBJ1-2|15|TRBV7-2|TRBD1
TGTGCCAGCAGCTTAGTGTTAGGACAGGGGGGTGGCTACACCTTC
CASSLVLGQGGGYTF
>.|TRBJ2-1|14|TRBV2|.
TGTGCCAGCAATGGCAGGGGGGTCTACAATGAGCAGTTCTTC
CASNGRGVYNEQFF
>once|TRBJ1-4|12|TRBV5-5|.
TGTGCCAGCAGCCTGGACAGCGAAAAACTGTTTTTT
CASSLDSEKLFF
>.|TRBJ2-3|14|TRBV6-1|TRBD2
TGTGCCAGCACAATCGCGGGGGGGTTAGGGAGTTTGAATTTT
CASTIAGGLGSLNF
>.|TRBJ1-1|16|TRBV5-8|TRBD1
TGTGCCAGCAGCTCGTACTCACAGGGGGGAATGACTGAAGCTTTCTTT
CASSSYSQGGMTEAFF
>.|TRBJ1-6|15|TRBV9|TRBD1
TGTGCCAGCAGCGTATCTGAGGGGGCACATTCACCCCTCCACTTT
CASSVSEGAHSPLHF
>.|TRBJ1-6|16|TRBV10-1|TRBD1
TGCGCCAGCAGTGGACGGGACAGGAGGTATAATTCACCCCTCCACTTT
CASSGRDRRYNSPLHF
>.|TRBJ1-2|14|TRBV2|.
TGTGCCAGCAGTGTTCGGGGGGGTGACTATGGCTACACCTTC
CASSVRGGDYGYTF
>.|TRBJ2-7|15|TRBV15|.
TGTGCCACCAGCAGTGGGCGGGGTGGCCTCTACGAGCAGTACTTC
CATSSGRGGLYEQYF